This TCR beta chain is drawn from a study of low-dose radiotherapy and immunotherapy resistance in tumors (dated by TCRdb to about 2022). At the level of the whole study: Cohort 1 received 0.5 Gy per fraction every 2 weeks, with a prescribed total PTV dose of 6.5 Gy. Cohort 2 received 1 Gy per fraction every two weeks, with a total of 13 Gy over 26 weeks. Patients were given nivolumab as a 240 mg flat dose every two weeks and ipilimumab at 1 mg/kg every six weeks, with both drugs delivered intravenously. Cyclophosphamide 200 mg/m2 was given intravenously every two weeks, one day before each radiation and immunotherapy administration. Starting on cycle 1 day 1, patients took 300 mg of aspirin by mouth once a day for four cycles. Randomization of trial participants into treatment groups was not performed. The translational analysis covered eight patients: three from the first dose cohort and the first five from the second dose cohort.

According to the study, the label for this sample's time point signals: after trial treatment. The intended sense of this specimen's treatment or condition label: LDRT plus nivolumab, ipilimumab, low-dose cyclophosphamide and aspirin (RACIN trial). The donors took part in RACIN, a single-arm, phase I, dose-escalation trial that combined nivolumab, ipilimumab, aspirin, low-dose cyclophosphamide and low-dose radiotherapy. To be eligible, a patient needed to have an advanced solid tumor that was TIL-negative. This clonotype occurred many times. Its antigen has not been determined. One base away there is no much larger clone; base qualities are not given. Relative to germline, V is missing 5 bases and J is missing 1 base, with 4 bases of the junction outside any gene match. The CDR3, cysteine through phenylalanine, is 14 amino acids long. Solely the CDR3 DNA is kept, with 42 bases framed from the first base. From a lookup of the germline V gene, CDR1 and CDR2 are SGHTA and FQGNSA.

The sequencer listed for this sample is Illumina HiSeq 2500. Superscript III and a set of TRAV- and TRBV-specific primers were used to synthesize first-strand cDNA, so that both TCRalpha and TCRbeta chains were covered. TCRs were amplified with Phusion for about 21 PCR cycles, with a constant-region primer paired with the adapter attached to the V primers. Amplification of the isolated mRNA was done with the MessageAmp II aRNA Amplification Kit, which involved a roughly 15-hour in vitro transcription at 37 degrees C. mRNA for TCR sequencing was isolated with the Dynabeads mRNA DIRECT Purification Kit. Indexed Illumina adapters were added in a second Phusion PCR of 20 to 25 cycles, and the PCR products were purified with AMPure XP beads. Per the source publication's procedure: Using custom Perl scripts, TCR sequences that encoded the same protein were pooled, out-of-frame sequences were dropped, and the abundance of each clonotype was calculated. Any TCR sequence supported by only a single read was excluded from analysis. Among the metrics used to describe the repertoires were Shannon entropy, Gini index, clonality, richness, and the frequency of TCRs shared between repertoires. TCRdb redid the processing of the public reads, applying fastp at Q25 and MiXCR, and retained in-frame beta chains. Records with the same CDR3 protein are collapsed into one entry carrying the most frequent genes and DNA. What appears here as the V and J calls and clone size reflects TCRdb's work, not the paper's. This sample is represented by more than 50,000 distinct CDR3 sequences; about 25% of them were singletons. The biggest ten clones account for 6.5% to 7% of the sample.

This specimen consisted of PBMCs, obtained after low-dose radiotherapy plus immunotherapy. The receptor was isolated from a male donor with prostate cancer. The chain joins TRBV7-2 to TRBJ1-1, and TRBD1 matches 7 of the central bases. The CDR3 protein is CASSHGTANTEAFF. The nucleotide sequence is given as TGTGCCAGCAGCCACGGGACAGCGAACACTGAAGCTTTCTTT. The CDR3, completed at both ends by the reference TRBV7-2 and TRBJ1-1 genes, gives the full variable domain GAGVSQSPSNKVTEKGKDVELRCDPISGHTALYWYRQSLGQGLEFLIYFQGNSAPDKSGLPSDRFSAERTGGSVSTLTIQRTQQEDSAVYLCASSHGTANTEAFFGQGTRLTVV.